The rows below give T cell receptor beta chains drawn from one sample of a study of cytomegalovirus exposure and HLA in healthy donors. Here immunoSEQ multiplex PCR was the method, and the copy in TCRdb shows in-frame clones only, minus some. Of some 150,000 clones listed, around 88% are singletons. The sample was PBMCs. These receptors all stem from a woman aged 30 to 39 in good health and CMV-seronegative. The CDR3 runs from the conserved cysteine through the conserved F or W.

J gene: TRBJ2-2
V gene: TRBV6-6
CDR3 protein: CASNWLAGNTGELFF

J gene: TRBJ2-3
V gene: TRBV5-1
CDR3 protein: CASRPQAQRANTDTQYF

J gene: TRBJ2-3
V gene: TRBV27
CDR3 protein: CASRPEAGGPLADTQYF

J gene: TRBJ1-4
V gene: TRBV6-1
CDR3 protein: CASRRTDNEKLFF

J gene: TRBJ2-2
V gene: TRBV29-1
CDR3 protein: CSVATGTGTYTGELFF

J gene: TRBJ2-5
V gene: TRBV19
CDR3 protein: CATKEGGAEETQYF

J gene: TRBJ2-7
V gene: TRBV19
CDR3 protein: CASSIGHAEAEQYF

J gene: TRBJ1-5
V gene: TRBV7-9
CDR3 protein: CASSLQGSNQPQHF

J gene: TRBJ2-1
V gene: TRBV7-9
CDR3 protein: CASSGGPGQGYNEQFF

J gene: TRBJ2-2
V gene: TRBV5-1
CDR3 protein: CASSLGVIGELFF

J gene: TRBJ1-2
V gene: TRBV7-9
CDR3 protein: CASSSFRGGTLANYGYTF

J gene: TRBJ2-3
V gene: TRBV29-1
CDR3 protein: CSVVWLTDTQYF

J gene: TRBJ1-3
V gene: TRBV11-3
CDR3 protein: CASSPGQGNTIYF

J gene: TRBJ2-1
V gene: TRBV29-1
CDR3 protein: CSVVGALEGHGSYNEQFF

J gene: TRBJ2-7
V gene: TRBV19
CDR3 protein: CASRDRGRGYEQYF

J gene: TRBJ2-2
V gene: TRBV27
CDR3 protein: CASSHGQRNTGELFF

J gene: TRBJ1-4
V gene: TRBV7-9
CDR3 protein: CASSWDTRKLFF

J gene: TRBJ2-7
V gene: TRBV7-3
CDR3 protein: CASSLWGGGDYEQYF

J gene: TRBJ1-1
V gene: TRBV28
CDR3 protein: CASSREFAEAFF

J gene: TRBJ1-2
V gene: TRBV7-3
CDR3 protein: CASSSLTGPHPVRTF

J gene: TRBJ2-6
V gene: TRBV6-5
CDR3 protein: CASSSQGAGANVLTF

J gene: TRBJ2-7
V gene: TRBV5-6
CDR3 protein: CASSTTGGVFEQYF

J gene: TRBJ1-2
V gene: TRBV6-1
CDR3 protein: CASSQAGALYGYTF

J gene: TRBJ2-1
V gene: TRBV2
CDR3 protein: CAYWASGRADEQFF

J gene: TRBJ2-1
V gene: TRBV7-9
CDR3 protein: CASSLDLIYNEQFF

J gene: -
V gene: TRBV6-5
CDR3 protein: CASSYDPGYEQYF

J gene: TRBJ1-5
V gene: TRBV28
CDR3 protein: CASSLDPGGNQPQHF

J gene: TRBJ2-6
V gene: TRBV27
CDR3 protein: CASSLIDQGKSSGANVLTF

J gene: TRBJ1-1
V gene: TRBV7-2
CDR3 protein: CASSPQVGAFF

J gene: TRBJ1-4
V gene: TRBV9
CDR3 protein: CASSAGQGWEKLFF

J gene: TRBJ1-5
V gene: TRBV4-1
CDR3 protein: CASSQEAGGAFQPQHF

J gene: TRBJ2-3
V gene: TRBV9
CDR3 protein: CASSVERADTQYF

J gene: TRBJ1-2
V gene: TRBV5-1
CDR3 protein: CASSLATGSYTF

J gene: TRBJ2-3
V gene: TRBV6-5
CDR3 protein: CASSPGLSTDTQYF

J gene: TRBJ1-2
V gene: TRBV25-1
CDR3 protein: CASSEFGQGSSGYTF

J gene: TRBJ1-1
V gene: TRBV6-1
CDR3 protein: CASSEAGGIGTEAFF

J gene: TRBJ1-3
V gene: TRBV9
CDR3 protein: CASSLHGNTIYF

J gene: TRBJ2-1
V gene: TRBV14
CDR3 protein: CASSRDEQFF

J gene: TRBJ1-1
V gene: TRBV7-2
CDR3 protein: CASSLSGNTEAFF

J gene: TRBJ2-2
V gene: TRBV7-8
CDR3 protein: CASSPGLAEITGELFF

J gene: TRBJ2-1
V gene: TRBV27
CDR3 protein: CASRDGPDRVNNEQFF